Listed here are 24 T cell receptor beta chains from one sample, sequenced in a study of OX40 agonist ivuxolimab in advanced cancers. The data were produced by immunoSEQ multiplex PCR, yet TCRdb's version contains in-frame clones alone and is incomplete. The data contain tens of thousands of clones, roughly 94% of them singletons. The specimen comprised CD4+ or CD8+ T cells sorted from blood, sampled in a trial of the OX40 agonist ivuxolimab. Receptors were obtained from an adult with an advanced solid tumor such as melanoma, head and neck, liver or kidney cancer.

The chain is built from TRBV28 and TRBJ2-7; 13 bases match TRBD2. Germline lookup yields CDR1 MDHEN and CDR2 SYDVKM. The CDR3 is 15 amino acids. With 7 bases clipped from V and 4 bases from J, the junction kept 7 bases outside the gene matches. The CDR3 is CASTLTSGRSYEQYF. CDR3 in DNA: TGTGCCAGCACCCTGACTAGCGGGAGGTCTTACGAGCAGTACTTC. Combining the CDR3 with reference TRBV28 and TRBJ2-7 gives the whole variable domain DVKVTQSSRYLVKRTGEKVFLECVQDMDHENMFWYRQDPGLGLRLIYFSYDVKMKEKGDIPEGYSVSREKKERFSLILESASTNQTSMYLCASTLTSGRSYEQYFGPGTRLTVT.

This chain links TRBV9 with TRBJ2-4; 15 bases align to TRBD2. V was clipped by 4 bases and J by 6 bases; unmatched bases: 5. In germline, CDR1 is SGDLS, CDR2 YYNGEE. The CDR3 covers 16 residues. CDR3 protein: CASSSRTSGGANIQYF. CDR3 in DNA: TGTGCCAGCAGCTCACGGACTAGCGGGGGGGCAAACATTCAGTACTTC. The full variable domain, its missing parts supplied by reference TRBV9 and TRBJ2-4, is DSGVTQTPKHLITATGQRVTLRCSPRSGDLSVYWYQQSLDQGLQFLIQYYNGEERAKGNILERFSAQQFPDLHSELNLSSLELGDSALYFCASSSRTSGGANIQYFGAGTRLSVL.

V is TRBV10-1 and J is TRBJ2-5, with TRBD1 matching 7 bases. The V segment lost 8 bases and the J segment 3 bases; nucleotides outside the gene matches: 12. CDR3 length: 15 residues. Germline CDR1 reads WNHNN; CDR2 reads SYGVQD (reference sequence). The CDR3 DNA follows: TGCGCCAGCTCCCAGAGGGGGACAGAAGAAGAGACCCAGTACTTC. Protein sequence: CASSQRGTEEETQYF.

For the CDR3, the DNA is TGTGCCAGCAGCGTAGGGCAGGCGGACCCTCCACTTATGGGAAACACCATATATTTT. As protein: CASSVGQADPPLMGNTIYF. The genes are TRBV9 and TRBJ1-3; D is unresolved. Trimming stripped 0 bases from V and 4 bases from J, with 23 bases between. Germline V gene sequence: CDR1 SGDLS, CDR2 YYNGEE. This CDR3 comprises 19 residues.

This rearrangement joins TRBV6-5 to TRBJ2-7; 9 nucleotides agree with TRBD1. CDR3 size: 15 residues. V was pared by 5 bases and J by 0 bases, with 5 bases of the junction left unmatched. Looked up from germline, CDR1 is MNHEY and CDR2 is SVGAGI. CDR3 loop: CASSTGTGFSYEQYF. The CDR3 nucleotides are TGTGCCAGCAGTACCGGGACAGGGTTCTCCTACGAGCAGTACTTC.

The V gene is TRBV14, the J gene TRBJ2-5; possible D gene TRBD1, 5 bases. Germline lookup yields CDR1 SGHDN and CDR2 FVKESK. This CDR3 is built from 15 residues. The V end lost 1 base, the J end lost 5 bases, and 14 bases lay between the germline ends. CDR3 nucleotide sequence: TGTGCCAGCAGCCAAGTCCCGCAGGGAATCGAGACCCAGTACTTC. Translated, it gives CASSQVPQGIETQYF. Supplemented by reference TRBV14 and TRBJ2-5, the full variable domain reads EAGVTQFPSHSVIEKGQTVTLRCDPISGHDNLYWYRRVMGKEIKFLLHFVKESKQDESGMPNNRFLAERTGGTYSTLKVQPAELEDSGVYFCASSQVPQGIETQYFGPGTRLLVL.

The rearrangement links TRBV5-6 to TRBJ2-6; TRBD1 matches 9 bases. The V segment lost 2 bases and the J segment 0 bases; nucleotides outside the gene matches: 6. CDR1 and CDR2 (germline): SGHDT, YYEEEE. The CDR3 loop spans 18 amino acids. The CDR3 DNA sequence: TGTGCCAGCAGCTTCTTTGGACAGGGGTTCTCTGGGGCCAACGTCCTGACTTTC. Protein: CASSFFGQGFSGANVLTF.

The chain employs TRBV7-6 and TRBJ2-7; 7 nucleotides match TRBD1. The CDR3 spans 12 residues. The V gene's germline CDR1 is SGHVS and CDR2 FNYEAQ. The ends lost 4 bases at V and 5 bases at J; junction bases unmatched: 2. CDR3 in amino acids: CASSSTGDEQYF. CDR3 in DNA: TGTGCCAGCAGCTCAACAGGGGACGAGCAGTACTTC.

This clone occurred once. This chain connects TRBV9 to TRBJ2-7, with D possibly TRBD2 on 6 matching bases. The CDR3 contains 16 residues. CDR1 is SGDLS and CDR2 is YYNGEE in the germline V gene. The V gene lost 4 bases and the J gene lost 3 bases, with 20 bases spanning the gap. CDR3 DNA sequence: TGTGCCAGCAGCACCCACCGGGACTCGACCATCTACGAGCAGTACTTC. It yields the protein CASSTHRDSTIYEQYF.

This chain uses TRBV4-1 with TRBJ2-7; 7 bases line up with TRBD1. CDR1 and CDR2 from the germline V gene are MGHRA and YSYEKL. Germline trimming cut 3 bases from V and 9 bases from J; bases unmatched to any gene: 8. The length of the CDR3 is 13 residues. This CDR3 is CASSQLTGSGQYF. DNA for the CDR3: TGCGCCAGCAGCCAGTTGACAGGGTCCGGGCAGTACTTC.

This chain connects TRBV7-9 to TRBJ2-7; D is ambiguous. Per the germline V gene, CDR1 is SEHNR and CDR2 is FQNEAQ (reference sequence). The CDR3 is 13 amino acids. Trimming stripped 10 bases from V and 0 bases from J, with 13 bases between. CDR3 nucleotide sequence: TGTGCCACCCTACCTGTCAGCTCCTACGAGCAGTACTTC. Protein product: CATLPVSSYEQYF.

The V call is TRBV2, the J call TRBJ2-1, with 8 bases aligning to TRBD1. CDR1 is SNHLY and CDR2 is FYNNEI in the germline V gene. The J segment lost 4 bases and the V segment lost 3 bases, leaving 5 bases of the junction unmatched. The CDR3 is made up of 15 amino acids. The CDR3 is CASSDVGQGYNEQFF. Here the CDR3 DNA reads TGTGCCAGCAGTGATGTAGGACAGGGATACAATGAGCAGTTCTTC.

The CDR3: CASSLEGSGYEQYF. CDR3 nucleotide sequence: TGCGCCAGCAGCCTGGAGGGTAGCGGCTACGAGCAGTACTTC. The chain carries TRBV5-1 and TRBJ2-7, with D possibly matching TRBD2 (6 bases). The CDR3 has 14 amino acids. The ends were cut back, 4 bases at V and 3 bases at J, with 14 bases in the middle. Germline CDR1 and CDR2: SGHRS and YFSETQ.

The genes are TRBV7-2 and TRBJ2-2; unclear D gene. This CDR3 is built from 19 residues. V lost 4 bases to trimming and J lost 0 bases, with 21 bases between them. Germline V CDR1 and CDR2: SGHTA, FQGNSA. The CDR3 DNA is TGTGCCAGCAGCTCCAACGCCCAGGACCTTAACGCGAACACCGGGGAGCTGTTTTTT. Residues: CASSSNAQDLNANTGELFF.

V usage is TRBV5-1 and J usage is TRBJ2-7, with 7 bases matching TRBD1. The germline V gene has CDR1 SGHRS and CDR2 YFSETQ. The V and J ends lost 0 bases and 3 bases, in that order; junction bases with no gene match: 3. The CDR3 is made up of 14 amino acids. CDR3 nucleotide sequence: TGCGCCAGCAGCTTGGAAGGGACAGACTACGAGCAGTACTTC. Protein sequence: CASSLEGTDYEQYF. Together with reference TRBV5-1 and TRBJ2-7, the CDR3 gives the full variable domain: KAGVTQTPRYLIKTRGQQVTLSCSPISGHRSVSWYQQTPGQGLQFLFEYFSETQRNKGNFPGRFSGRQFSNSRSEMNVSTLELGDSALYLCASSLEGTDYEQYFGPGTRLTVT.

V usage is TRBV14 and J usage is TRBJ1-6, with D uncertain. Per germline, CDR1 SGHDN and CDR2 FVKESK. The CDR3 spans 14 residues. Trimming left V 0 bases short and J 9 bases short, with 9 bases between. CDR3 nucleotides: TGTGCCAGCAGCCAAGATCGGACCCGTTCACCCCTCCACTTT. Protein: CASSQDRTRSPLHF. The complete variable domain, with remaining parts taken from reference TRBV14 and TRBJ1-6, reads EAGVTQFPSHSVIEKGQTVTLRCDPISGHDNLYWYRRVMGKEIKFLLHFVKESKQDESGMPNNRFLAERTGGTYSTLKVQPAELEDSGVYFCASSQDRTRSPLHFGNGTRLTVT.

The J gene is TRBJ1-1, the V gene TRBV10-1; D is undetermined. This CDR3 comprises 15 residues. The V and J ends lost 0 bases and 0 bases respectively, with 8 bases between them. Germline loops: CDR1 WNHNN, CDR2 SYGVQD (reference sequence). CDR3 in amino acids: CASSESPGMNTEAFF. CDR3 bases: TGCGCCAGCAGTGAGTCGCCGGGGATGAACACTGAAGCTTTCTTT.

This clone was counted once. Other nucleotide sequences in the sample specify the same CDR3. The chain has TRBV7-3 and TRBJ1-3, with D unresolved. The CDR3 loop spans 13 amino acids. Trimming shortened V by 4 bases and J by 0 bases, and 4 bases separated the two germline ends. The germline CDR1 and CDR2 sequences are SGHTA and FQGTGA. The CDR3 loop is CASSSYSGNTIYF. The CDR3 region has the DNA TGTGCCAGCAGCTCTTACTCTGGAAACACCATATATTTT.

The rearrangement joins TRBV5-6 to TRBJ1-3; D gene uncertain. Germline values: CDR1 SGHDT, CDR2 YYEEEE. The germline V and J ends were trimmed by 1 base and 4 bases, with 15 bases remaining between them. This CDR3 is built from 16 residues. DNA for the CDR3: TGTGCCAGCAGCTTGACAGTTCTACAACTCGGAAACACCATATATTTT. Protein sequence: CASSLTVLQLGNTIYF.

The chain joins TRBV4-1 to TRBJ1-4; D is possibly TRBD1 (5 bases). Germline V gene sequence: CDR1 MGHRA, CDR2 YSYEKL. The CDR3 consists of 15 residues. The V end lost 1 base, the J end lost 1 base, and 7 bases lay between the germline ends. The CDR3 DNA reads TGCGCCAGCAGCCAAGTTCAGGGAACTAATGAAAAACTGTTTTTT. It codes for CASSQVQGTNEKLFF.

The rearrangement joins TRBV27 to TRBJ1-1; possibly TRBD1 for D (6 bases). With 2 bases removed from V and 1 base from J, the gap between germline ends came to 17 bases. Germline CDR1 is MNHEY and CDR2 is SMNVEV (reference sequence). The CDR3 covers 17 residues. CDR3 residues: CASSLTPSGTRNTEAFF. CDR3 bases: TGTGCCAGCAGTTTAACCCCCTCGGGGACACGGAACACTGAAGCTTTCTTT.

The chain is built from TRBV28 and TRBJ2-3, with 9 positions matching TRBD2. CDR3 length: 16 residues. The trim removed 4 bases at V and 1 base at J, leaving 6 bases unmatched. Germline V gives CDR1 MDHEN, CDR2 SYDVKM. The DNA for the CDR3 is TGTGCCAGCAGTTCTCTCCCTAGCGGGGGCACAGATACGCAGTATTTT. It codes for CASSSLPSGGTDTQYF.

The chain couples TRBV5-1 to TRBJ2-7, with 9 bases aligning to TRBD2. The CDR3 covers 15 residues. Germline V gene sequence: CDR1 SGHRS, CDR2 YFSETQ. Germline trimming cut 4 bases from V and 4 bases from J; bases unmatched to any gene: 9. This CDR3 reads CASSGLAGNGYEQYF. CDR3 sequence (DNA): TGCGCCAGCAGCGGCCTAGCGGGAAATGGTTACGAGCAGTACTTC. Full variable domain (rest looked up from reference TRBV5-1 and TRBJ2-7): KAGVTQTPRYLIKTRGQQVTLSCSPISGHRSVSWYQQTPGQGLQFLFEYFSETQRNKGNFPGRFSGRQFSNSRSEMNVSTLELGDSALYLCASSGLAGNGYEQYFGPGTRLTVT.

This CDR3 reads CASSLAEHANYGYTF. CDR3 coding DNA: TGTGCCAGCAGCTTAGCCGAACATGCTAACTATGGCTACACCTTC. This chain uses TRBV7-6 with TRBJ1-2; D gene uncertain. Trimming left V 0 bases short and J 0 bases short, with 8 bases between. The CDR3 is 15 residues long. Germline assignment: CDR1 SGHVS and CDR2 FNYEAQ.